The T cell receptor (beta chain) under discussion was sequenced for a study of cytomegalovirus exposure and HLA in healthy donors. Primers for the PCR totalled 60 Vbeta and 13 Jbeta. The assay was immunoSEQ multiplex PCR, and TCRdb's table has in-frame clones only and misses some. The sample holds about 150,000 clones, 75% seen once. The CDR3 extends over 14 amino acids. The V gene lost 2 bases and the J gene lost 2 bases, with 10 bases spanning the gap. Germline loops: CDR1 MNHEY, CDR2 SMNVEV (reference sequence). The study sampled nominally healthy donors, though unrecorded immune exposures were likely. The study, taken as a whole, reports: In vitro, three CMV-associated chains proved specific for CMV antigens.

Worth noting for this clone: Its antigen is not identified.

This receptor was identified in a man aged 18 to 35 in good health and CMV-seropositive. The sequenced sample consisted of PBMCs. The rearrangement uses TRBV27 and TRBJ2-7; a possible D gene is TRBD2 (5 bases). In DNA form, the CDR3 reads TGTGCCAGCAGTTTACGTGGGAGACCCTACGAGCAGTACTTC. It is translated as CASSLRGRPYEQYF.